The next 22 T cell receptor beta chains were all read from a single sample in a study of early T cells in non-severe SARS-CoV-2 infection. Via MiXCR, TCRdb re-called the 5' RACE reads, giving one row per CDR3 protein. The data contain 40,000 to 55,000 distinct CDR3 sequences, more than 6.5% of them seen just once; the ten biggest clones take up around 7.9%. The specimen sequenced was whole blood. Every receptor here comes from an adult who was a healthcare worker with PCR-confirmed SARS-CoV-2 infection or an uninfected control (not recorded which).

V is TRBV5-1 and J is TRBJ2-5; tentatively, D is TRBD2 (5 bases). Germline V gives CDR1 SGHRS, CDR2 YFSETQ. This CDR3 is built from 13 residues. With 3 bases removed from V and 2 bases from J, the gap between germline ends came to 8 bases. The CDR3 nucleotides read TGCGCCAGCAGCTGGACGGGACAAGAGACCCAGTACTTC. Its translation: CASSWTGQETQYF.

This clonotype has only a few counts. The chain uses TRBV7-9 and TRBJ1-1; D unclear. The germline CDR1 and CDR2 sequences are SEHNR and FQNEAQ (reference sequence). This CDR3 spans 12 amino acids. Trimming removed 4 bases from V and 4 bases from J, with 7 bases in between. DNA of the CDR3: TGTGCCAGCAGCTCCGTAGGCACTGAAGCTTTCTTT. It codes for CASSSVGTEAFF. Together with reference TRBV7-9 and TRBJ1-1, the CDR3 gives the full variable domain: DTGVSQNPRHKITKRGQNVTFRCDPISEHNRLYWYRQTLGQGPEFLTYFQNEAQLEKSRLLSDRFSAERPKGSFSTLEIQRTEQGDSAMYLCASSSVGTEAFFGQGTRLTVV.

This rearrangement joins TRBV7-2 to TRBJ2-7; 11 bases match TRBD2. This CDR3 contains 15 residues. The germline gives CDR1 SGHTA, CDR2 FQGNSA. V was pared by 1 base and J by 6 bases, with 5 bases of the junction left unmatched. CDR3 coding DNA: TGTGCCAGCAGCTTAGATGCTAGCGGGGGGACCGAGCAGTACTTC. Its protein product is CASSLDASGGTEQYF.

This clonotype was seen a few times. V gene TRBV2 combines with J gene TRBJ2-7, with TRBD1 matching over 8 bases. V dropped 4 bases and J dropped 5; count of bases not matched to a gene: 10. CDR1 and CDR2 from the germline V gene are SNHLY and FYNNEI. CDR3 size: 15 residues. The CDR3 protein is CASSGAGGIEHEQYF. The CDR3 nucleotides are TGTGCCAGCAGTGGAGCAGGGGGCATCGAGCACGAGCAGTACTTC.

The chain links TRBV6-5 to TRBJ2-2; D possibly matches TRBD1 or TRBD2 (5 bases each). The V and J ends lost 2 bases and 0 bases respectively, with 7 bases between them. Per the germline V gene, CDR1 is MNHEY and CDR2 is SVGAGI. This CDR3 region has 15 residues. The CDR3 protein is CASSYGTANTGELFF. The DNA of the CDR3 is TGTGCCAGCAGTTACGGGACGGCGAACACCGGGGAGCTGTTTTTT.

Many counts were recorded for this clonotype. J is TRBJ1-5 and V is TRBV7-2; D unresolved. The CDR3 has 15 residues. Germline values: CDR1 SGHTA, CDR2 FQGNSA. V gave up 5 bases and J gave up 4 bases, with 15 bases separating them. The CDR3 DNA is TGTGCCAGCAGCGGTGGACCGTTCGCAAATCAGCCCCAGCATTTT. This encodes CASSGGPFANQPQHF.

The chain carries TRBV10-3 and TRBJ2-7, with 10 bases that match TRBD2. Germline lookup yields CDR1 ENHRY and CDR2 SYGVKD. The CDR3 contains 14 residues. V was pared by 8 bases and J by 2 bases, with 6 bases of the junction left unmatched. CDR3 sequence: CAISSSGGTYEQYF. The DNA for the CDR3 is TGTGCCATCTCCTCTAGCGGGGGTACCTACGAGCAGTACTTC.

There are many counts of this clonotype. V and J are TRBV12-3 or TRBV12-4 and TRBJ2-7; 8 nucleotides align to TRBD1. J lost 1 base, V lost 5 bases, and 7 bases had no gene match. The CDR3 spans 15 residues. The CDR3 nucleotides read TGTGCCAGCAGTCCGACGACAGGGGCTTCCTACGAGCAGTACTTC. Its protein product is CASSPTTGASYEQYF.

This clonotype was observed many times. The CDR3 loop reads CSARVLRGGYEQFF. The CDR3 nucleotides are TGCAGTGCTAGAGTACTGCGGGGGGGCTATGAGCAGTTCTTC. The chain combines TRBV20-1 with TRBJ2-1; 9 nucleotides agree with TRBD2. In germline, CDR1 is DFQATT, CDR2 SNEGSKA (reference sequence). The CDR3 totals 14 residues. V lost 1 base to trimming and J lost 8 bases; unmatched junction nucleotides: 6.

This clonotype was seen at least ten times. The J gene is TRBJ1-1, the V gene TRBV20-1, with TRBD1 as a possible D gene (6 bases). The CDR3 runs to 13 residues. The ends were cut back, 5 bases at V and 0 bases at J, with 10 bases in the middle. In germline, CDR1 is DFQATT, CDR2 SNEGSKA (reference sequence). CDR3 loop: CSAGQGLNTEAFF. The CDR3, as DNA: TGCAGTGCTGGGCAGGGGTTGAACACTGAAGCTTTCTTT.

This chain connects TRBV20-1 to TRBJ2-1; 7 nucleotides agree with TRBD2. Germline CDR1 and CDR2: DFQATT and SNEGSKA (reference sequence). The V gene end was trimmed by 5 bases and the J gene end by 2 bases; junction bases not matched to a gene: 6. The CDR3 is made up of 14 amino acids. In nucleotides, the CDR3 is TGCAGTGCTTACACGGGGGGTACCTACAATGAGCAGTTCTTC. Protein: CSAYTGGTYNEQFF.

The table lists this clonotype with many counts. This chain links TRBV20-1 with TRBJ1-5, with TRBD1 matching over 7 bases. Germline V gene data show CDR1 as DFQATT and CDR2 as SNEGSKA (reference sequence). The CDR3 has 15 residues. Trimming cost V 0 bases and J 3 bases; bases outside gene matches: 5. CDR3 bases: TGCAGTGCTAGAGATTCGGGACAGATCAATCAGCCCCAGCATTTT. This sequence encodes CSARDSGQINQPQHF.

This clonotype occurred a few times. V usage is TRBV7-2 and J usage is TRBJ1-1; the D is unclear. The germline V gene encodes CDR1 SGHTA and CDR2 FQGNSA. This CDR3 region has 12 residues. V lost 5 bases and J lost 6, with 10 bases in between. This CDR3 is CASSLNHPEAFF. The CDR3 DNA sequence: TGTGCCAGCAGCCTAAACCACCCTGAAGCTTTCTTT.

This clonotype was counted between two and nine times. The chain uses TRBV4-1 and TRBJ2-3; TRBD2 matches 11 bases. The V and J ends lost 3 bases and 5 bases, in that order; junction bases with no gene match: 13. Per germline, CDR1 MGHRA and CDR2 YSYEKL. This CDR3 is 18 amino acids long. The CDR3 bases are TGCGCCAGCAGCCAGATCCACTCTAGCGGGGGGCGGGGAGATACGCAGTATTTT. It codes for CASSQIHSSGGRGDTQYF.

This clonotype has a handful of counts. This sequence joins TRBV5-6 and TRBJ2-7, with D perhaps TRBD1 or TRBD2 (5 bases each). Trimming removed 0 bases at V and 2 bases at J, with 6 bases between. This CDR3 region has 13 residues. In germline, CDR1 is SGHDT, CDR2 YYEEEE. The CDR3 DNA reads TGTGCCAGCAGCTTGGGGGACCCCTACGAGCAGTACTTC. Amino acids: CASSLGDPYEQYF.

This clonotype was seen only a few times. The rearrangement uses TRBV18 and TRBJ1-4; D is uncertain. Germline V gene data show CDR1 as KGHSH and CDR2 as LQKENI. The V end lost 0 bases, the J end lost 0 bases, and 8 bases lay between the germline ends. The CDR3 has 16 residues. This CDR3 is CASSPPEGPTNEKLFF. Here the CDR3 DNA reads TGTGCCAGCTCACCACCGGAGGGTCCAACTAATGAAAAACTGTTTTTT. Based on the CDR3 plus reference TRBV18 and TRBJ1-4, the full variable domain is NAGVMQNPRHLVRRRGQEARLRCSPMKGHSHVYWYRQLPEEGLKFMVYLQKENIIDESGMPKERFSAEFPKEGPSILRIQQVVRGDSAAYFCASSPPEGPTNEKLFFGSGTQLSVL.

The V gene is TRBV10-3, the J gene TRBJ2-1, with D perhaps TRBD1 (6 bases). The CDR3 consists of 16 residues. Germline V gene sequence: CDR1 ENHRY, CDR2 SYGVKD. V lost 0 bases to trimming and J lost 2 bases, with 11 bases between them. In nucleotides, the CDR3 is TGTGCCATCAGTGAGTCCAGGGGAAGGCCCTACAATGAGCAGTTCTTC. This codes for CAISESRGRPYNEQFF.

This clonotype was counted many times. DNA for the CDR3: TGTGCCAGCGGGATTGGTGGTTTTACCTACGAGCAGTACTTC. Its translation: CASGIGGFTYEQYF. The genes are TRBV6-1 and TRBJ2-7; no clear D. Per germline, CDR1 MNHNS and CDR2 SASEGT. This CDR3 is built from 14 residues. Trimming removed 8 bases from V and 2 bases from J, with 16 bases in between.

The V gene is TRBV28, the J gene TRBJ2-7, with D possibly matching TRBD2 (5 bases). Germline V gene data show CDR1 as MDHEN and CDR2 as SYDVKM. The CDR3 sequence is 17 residues long. V was cut by 2 bases and J by 2 bases, with 19 bases left in between. CDR3 amino acids: CASSLPLATPPTYEQYF. The CDR3 nucleotides are TGTGCCAGCAGTTTACCGTTAGCGACACCCCCGACCTACGAGCAGTACTTC. The variable domain in full, with the rest retrieved from reference TRBV28 and TRBJ2-7, is DVKVTQSSRYLVKRTGEKVFLECVQDMDHENMFWYRQDPGLGLRLIYFSYDVKMKEKGDIPEGYSVSREKKERFSLILESASTNQTSMYLCASSLPLATPPTYEQYFGPGTRLTVT.

In this sample, this clonotype turned up many times. The chain links TRBV2 to TRBJ2-7; 7 nucleotides line up with TRBD2. Germline trimming cut 9 bases from V and 2 bases from J; bases unmatched to any gene: 13. CDR3 length equals 15 residues. CDR1 and CDR2 from the germline V gene are SNHLY and FYNNEI. This CDR3 reads CARGSRLAGTYEQYF. CDR3 DNA: TGTGCCAGGGGCTCCCGTTTAGCGGGTACCTACGAGCAGTACTTC. The full variable domain, completed using reference TRBV2 and TRBJ2-7, is EPEVTQTPSHQVTQMGQEVILRCVPISNHLYFYWYRQILGQKVEFLVSFYNNEISEKSEIFDDQFSVERPDGSNFTLKIRSTKLEDSAMYFCARGSRLAGTYEQYFGPGTRLTVT.

This clonotype was seen ten or more times. The rearrangement uses TRBV4-3 and TRBJ2-7, with TRBD1 matching over 7 bases. Germline assignment: CDR1 LGHNA and CDR2 YSLEER. With 2 bases clipped from V and 4 bases from J, the junction kept 8 bases outside the gene matches. CDR3 length equals 15 residues. The CDR3 bases are TGCGCCAGCAGCCAATTACAGGGGTTTACTTACGAGCAGTACTTC. It codes for CASSQLQGFTYEQYF.

This clonotype was counted between two and nine times. The chain has TRBV12-3 or TRBV12-4 and TRBJ1-2, with TRBD1 as a possible D gene (5 bases). The CDR3 consists of 16 residues. V was cut by 6 bases and J by 3 bases, with 20 bases left in between. The DNA for the CDR3 is TGTGCCAGCAGCTTTTCGGGGGTTCGCCGACACTATGGCTACACCTTC. It codes for CASSFSGVRRHYGYTF.